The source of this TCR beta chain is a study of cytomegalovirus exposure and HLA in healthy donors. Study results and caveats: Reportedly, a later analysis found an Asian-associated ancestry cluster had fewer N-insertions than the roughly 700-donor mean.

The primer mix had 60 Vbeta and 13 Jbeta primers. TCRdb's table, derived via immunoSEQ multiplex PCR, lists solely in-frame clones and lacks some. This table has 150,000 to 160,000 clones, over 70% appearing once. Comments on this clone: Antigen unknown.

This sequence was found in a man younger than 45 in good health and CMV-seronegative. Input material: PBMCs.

CDR3 residues: CASSRELTSFVQFF. Here the CDR3 DNA reads TGTGCCAGCAGCAGGGAGTTGACTAGTTTCGTGCAGTTCTTC. The chain recombines TRBV5-4 with TRBJ2-1, with a possible D match to TRBD2 (6 bases). CDR1 is SGHNT, CDR2 YYREEE, per germline (reference sequence). This CDR3 comprises 14 residues. The V gene lost 4 bases and the J gene lost 12 bases, with 20 bases spanning the gap. The full variable domain, completed using reference TRBV5-4 and TRBJ2-1, is ETGVTQSPTHLIKTRGQQVTLRCSSQSGHNTVSWYQQALGQGPQFIFQYYREEENGRGNFPPRFSGLQFPNYSSELNVNALELDDSALYLCASSRELTSFVQFFGPGTRLTVL.